A selection of T cell receptor beta chains follows, all from one sample in a study of beta chain features in type 1 diabetes. Assay: immunoSEQ multiplex PCR; the TCRdb copy retains only in-frame clones and omits some. The data hold about 160,000 clones, with 10% observed a single time. Sequences were obtained from central memory CD4+ T cells from blood. The source of these receptors is a man in his thirties or forties with type 1 diabetes. Each CDR3 is given with its conserved first and last residue. A D gene is named only where the DNA matches it firmly. Clone sizes are given selectively: once, few, many, or a class where the clone is expanded.

TRBJ1-2 - TRBV6-5 TRBD1 TGTGCCAGCAGTTACTCGACGACAGGGGATTCCGGTGGCTACACCTTC CASSYSTTGDSGGYTF
TRBJ2-3 few TRBV5-6 TRBD2 TGTGCCAGCAGTTCGCGGGGGGATACGCAGTATTTT CASSSRGDTQYF
TRBJ2-7 - TRBV28 TRBD2 TGTGCCAGCAGTTTAAGCGGGAGGGACTCCTACGAGCAGTACTTC CASSLSGRDSYEQYF
TRBJ2-1 few TRBV7-3 TRBD2 TGTGCCAGCAGCCGGATGACTAGCAACCATGAGCAGTTCTTC CASSRMTSNHEQFF
TRBJ1-5 - TRBV28 - TGTGCCAGCAGTGAGGCACAGCCCCAGCATTTT CASSEAQPQHF
TRBJ2-7 few TRBV7-2 TRBD2 TGTGCCAGCAGCCTAAACCGGGACTACCGAGGCTACTTC CASSLNRDYRGYF
TRBJ2-7 few TRBV4-3 - TGCGCCAGCAGCCAGCTGGCAGGGTCCTCCTACGAGCAGTACTTC CASSQLAGSSYEQYF
TRBJ2-6 - TRBV5-1 - TGCGCCAGCAGCTTGGGTCAACTAGAGCCAGGCAACGTCCTGACTTTC CASSLGQLEPGNVLTF
TRBJ2-7 - TRBV19 TRBD1 TGTGCCAGTAGTATGCGCGGGACAGGGAGCTACGAGCAGTACTTC CASSMRGTGSYEQYF
TRBJ2-1 - TRBV27 TRBD2 TGTGCCAGCAGTTTACTAGGACTAGCGGGTAATGAGCAGTTCTTC CASSLLGLAGNEQFF
TRBJ2-3 - TRBV9 TRBD2 TGTGCCAGCAGCTGGACTAGCGGGAATCCCACAGATACGCAGTATTTT CASSWTSGNPTDTQYF
TRBJ1-3 - TRBV28 - TGTGCCAGCAGTTCGCCAAGACAAGGTTTCTCTGGAAACACCATATATTTT CASSSPRQGFSGNTIYF
TRBJ1-5 few TRBV28 - TGTGCCAGCAGTTTACCCCTTACTGGTCAGCCCCAGCATTTT CASSLPLTGQPQHF
TRBJ1-2 few TRBV7-9 - TGTGCCAGCAGCTTTGAGAGCTATGGCTACACCTTC CASSFESYGYTF